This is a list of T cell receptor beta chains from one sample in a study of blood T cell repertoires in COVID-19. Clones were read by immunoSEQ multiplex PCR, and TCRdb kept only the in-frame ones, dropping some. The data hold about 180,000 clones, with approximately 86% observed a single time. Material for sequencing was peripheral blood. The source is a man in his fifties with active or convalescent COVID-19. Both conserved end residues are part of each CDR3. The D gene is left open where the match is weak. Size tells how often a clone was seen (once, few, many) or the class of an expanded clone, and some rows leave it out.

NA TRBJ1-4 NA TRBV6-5 TGTGCCAGCTCTTCGGAGTTCGGCGAAAAACTGTTTTTT CASSSEFGEKLFF
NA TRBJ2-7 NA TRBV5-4 TGTGCCAGCAGCTTGGGGCAAGACTACGAGCAGTACTTC CASSLGQDYEQYF
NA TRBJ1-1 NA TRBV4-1 TGCGCCAGCAGCCAAGAAGGTGGCTCGGAGACTGAAGCTTTCTTT CASSQEGGSETEAFF
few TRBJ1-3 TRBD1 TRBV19 TGTGCCAGTAGTTTACAGGGGTCTGGAAACACCATATATTTT CASSLQGSGNTIYF
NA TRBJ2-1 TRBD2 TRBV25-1 TGTGCCAGCAGTGAAAGCGGGGGGAGCTCCTACAATGAGCAGTTCTTC CASSESGGSSYNEQFF
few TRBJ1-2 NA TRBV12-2 TGTGCAAGTCGCCGGAGGGAATGGTTGGACTACACCTTC CASRRREWLDYTF
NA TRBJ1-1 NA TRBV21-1 TGTGCCAGCAGCAAAGGCCTCTTTAGTAAGGGGGCTCTCTCGCCGAACACTGAAGCTTTCTTT CASSKGLFSKGALSPNTEAFF
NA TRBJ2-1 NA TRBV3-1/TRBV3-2 TGTGCCAGCAACCAACCTGGAGGTGGCGAGCAGTTCTTC CASNQPGGGEQFF
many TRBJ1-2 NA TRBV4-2 TGTGCCAGCAGCCAAGATGGGGGCAGAGACGATGGCTACACCTTC CASSQDGGRDDGYTF
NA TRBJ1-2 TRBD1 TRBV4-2 TGTGCCAGCAGCCAAGATCACGGGACAGAGACATATACCTATGGCTACACCTTC CASSQDHGTETYTYGYTF
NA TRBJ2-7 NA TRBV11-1 TGTGCCAGCAGCCCGGGATCTTCTAGCTCCTACGAGCAGTACTTC CASSPGSSSSYEQYF
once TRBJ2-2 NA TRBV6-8 TGTGGCTCTCGGGGGACCGGGGAGCTGTTTTTT CGSRGTGELFF
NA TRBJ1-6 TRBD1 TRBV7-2 TGTGCCAGCAGCTTAACGGGACAGACTAATTCACCCCTCCACTTT CASSLTGQTNSPLHF
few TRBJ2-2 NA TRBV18 TGTGCCAGCTCACCCCTGGGTACAGGGAACACCGGGGAGCTGTTTTTT CASSPLGTGNTGELFF
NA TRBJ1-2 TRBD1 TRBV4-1 TGCGCCAGCAGCCCCCCCGACAGGGGAGGCTATGGCTACACCTTC CASSPPDRGGYGYTF
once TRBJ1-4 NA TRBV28 TGTGCCAGCAGTTGGTCAGTAACTAATGAAAAACTGTTTTTT CASSWSVTNEKLFF
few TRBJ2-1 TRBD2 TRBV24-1 TGTGCCACCGCCTTTTGGCGGGAGAATTCATATGAGCAGTTCTTC CATAFWRENSYEQFF
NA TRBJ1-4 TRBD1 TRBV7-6 TGTGCCAGCAGCTTAGAGACAGGGCGGGTCGAAAAACTGTTTTTT CASSLETGRVEKLFF
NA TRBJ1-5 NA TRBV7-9 TGTGCCAGCAGCTCATCCGTGCGTGGGGGCAGTCAGCCCCAGCATTTT CASSSSVRGGSQPQHF
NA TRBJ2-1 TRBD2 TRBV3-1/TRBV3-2 TGTGCCAGCAGCCATCGGGGGGGCTCGGGATACAATGAGCAGTTCTTC CASSHRGGSGYNEQFF
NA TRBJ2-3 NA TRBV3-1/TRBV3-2 TGTGCCAGCAGCCAAGAACAGCGGCTCACAGATACGCAGTATTTT CASSQEQRLTDTQYF
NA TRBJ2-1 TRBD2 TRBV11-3 TGTGCCAGCAGCTTAGATGCCGCTAGCGGGGGTCGGAATGAGCAGTTCTTC CASSLDAASGGRNEQFF
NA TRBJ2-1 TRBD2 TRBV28 TGTGCCAGCAGCACCCCCGGGACTAGCGGTAATGAGCAGTTCTTC CASSTPGTSGNEQFF
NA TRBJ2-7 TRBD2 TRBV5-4 TGTGCCAGCAGCCCAGGACTAGCGGGCTCTTACGAGCAGTACTTC CASSPGLAGSYEQYF
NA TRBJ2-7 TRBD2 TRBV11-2 TGTGCCAGGTCCGGGGGGATGCGGCTCGAGCAGTACTTC CARSGGMRLEQYF
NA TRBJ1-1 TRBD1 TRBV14 TGTGCCAGCAGCCGACAGGGAATGAACACTGAAGCTTTCTTT CASSRQGMNTEAFF
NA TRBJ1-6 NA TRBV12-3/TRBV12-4 TGTGCCAGCACCGGTTTAAATTCACCCCTCCACTTT CASTGLNSPLHF
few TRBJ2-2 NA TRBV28 TGTGCCAGCAGGTTGTCCGGGATTAACACCGGGGAGCTGTTTTTT CASRLSGINTGELFF
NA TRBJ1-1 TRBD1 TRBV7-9 TGTGCCAGCAGCACGGACAGGGTCACTGAAGCTTTCTTT CASSTDRVTEAFF
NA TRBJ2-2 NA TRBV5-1 TGCGCCAGCAGCTTGGGCGGGGCGGGGAGCACCGGGGAGCTGTTTTTT CASSLGGAGSTGELFF
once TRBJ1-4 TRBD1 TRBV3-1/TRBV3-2 TGTGCCAGCAGCATAAGACAGGGTCGAACTGAAAAACTGTTTTTT CASSIRQGRTEKLFF
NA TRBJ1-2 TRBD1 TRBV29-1 TGCAGCGCCCAACTAGGGACAGGGGGAGGCTATGGCTACACCTTC CSAQLGTGGGYGYTF
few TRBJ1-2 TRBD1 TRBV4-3 TGCGCCAGCAGCCAAGGGGGGACAGAGCTGTATGGCTACACCTTC CASSQGGTELYGYTF
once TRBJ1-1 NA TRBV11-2 TGTGCCAGCAGGACTACCGGACTGATAGAAGTTTTCTTT CASRTTGLIEVFF
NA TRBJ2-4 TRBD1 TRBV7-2 TGTGCCAGCAGCGCACGAAAGAGGGGGACAGGGAAAAACATTCAGTACTTC CASSARKRGTGKNIQYF
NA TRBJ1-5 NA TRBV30 TGTGCCTGGAGCGACGACAGTTTTAATCAGCCCCAGCATTTT CAWSDDSFNQPQHF
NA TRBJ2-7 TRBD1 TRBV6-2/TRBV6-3 TGTGCCAGCAGTTTCGACAGGGCATACCCTACCTACGAGCAGTACTTC CASSFDRAYPTYEQYF
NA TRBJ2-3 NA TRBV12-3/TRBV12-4 TGTGCCAGCGGAACCGGGAATACGCAGTATTTT CASGTGNTQYF
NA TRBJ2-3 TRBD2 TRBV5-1 TGCGCCAGCACTCACACGGATGCGGGAGCCGGAGATACGCAGTATTTT CASTHTDAGAGDTQYF
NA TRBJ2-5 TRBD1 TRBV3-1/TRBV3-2 TGTGCCAGCAGCCCCGGGACAGGGGGCAAAGAGACCCAGTACTTC CASSPGTGGKETQYF
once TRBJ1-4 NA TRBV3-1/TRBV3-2 TGTGCCAGCAGCCAGGCTCGGGTCGTTGGAAAACTGTTTTTT CASSQARVVGKLFF
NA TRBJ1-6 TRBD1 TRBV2 TGTGCCAGCAGTGAAGGGAACAGGGGGCATTCACCCCTCCACTTT CASSEGNRGHSPLHF
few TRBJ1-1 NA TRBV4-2 TGTGCCAGCAGCCAAGAGGTCCCGCGGAACACTGAAGCTTTCTTT CASSQEVPRNTEAFF
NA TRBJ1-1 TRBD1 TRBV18 TGTGCCAGCTCCAGGACAGGCACTGAAGCTTTCTTT CASSRTGTEAFF
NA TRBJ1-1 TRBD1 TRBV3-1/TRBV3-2 TGTGCCAGCAGCCTCCCGAAAACAGGGGGGACTGAAGCTTTCTTT CASSLPKTGGTEAFF
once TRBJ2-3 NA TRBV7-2 TGTGCCAGCAGCTTAGTGGCGGGGAGCACAGATACGCAGTATTTT CASSLVAGSTDTQYF
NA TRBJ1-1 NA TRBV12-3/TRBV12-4 TGTGCCAGCAGTCGGGGGGGTGGCACTGAAGCTTTCTTT CASSRGGGTEAFF
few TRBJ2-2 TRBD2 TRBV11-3 TGTGCCAGCAGCTTAGTACGGGGGGACGAGGAGTCGAACACCGGGGAGCTGTTTTTT CASSLVRGDEESNTGELFF
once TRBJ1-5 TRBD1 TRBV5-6 TGTGCCAGCAGCGAAGGGACAGGGGATGCGAATCAGCCCCAGCATTTT CASSEGTGDANQPQHF
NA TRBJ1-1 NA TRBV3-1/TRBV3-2 TGTGCCAGCAGCCAAGATCTGTTGTCGGGAACTGAAGCTTTCTTT CASSQDLLSGTEAFF
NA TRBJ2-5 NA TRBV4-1 TGCGCCAGCAGCCAAGGACAGAACCAAGAGACCCAGTACTTC CASSQGQNQETQYF
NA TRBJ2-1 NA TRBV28 TGTGCCAGCAGTTTAGCGGACATGTCCAATGAGCAGTTCTTC CASSLADMSNEQFF
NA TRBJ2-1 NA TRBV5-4 TGTGCCAGCAGCTTTTCACGGGGTGTGGATGAGCAGTTCTTC CASSFSRGVDEQFF